The 3 T cell receptor beta chains reported below all come from one sample, sequenced in a study of CD8+ T cells in alopecia areata. cDNA serving as the sequencing template came from extracted, reverse transcribed RNA. Profiling relied on immunoSEQ multiplex PCR, and the TCRdb table lists in-frame clones only, not all of them. This sample has over 100,000 clones, with roughly 50% found just once. Treatment given: oral pan-JAK inhibitor, 5-10 mg twice daily. The source was CD8+ T cells sorted from blood, collected at week 24, from a patient treated with tofacitinib. These TCRs come from a human donor with alopecia areata.

This clone was counted at least ten times. The rearrangement joins TRBV27 to TRBJ2-7; D is possibly TRBD2 (7 bases). Trimming took off 4 bases at V and 3 bases at J, with 22 bases between the two ends. CDR1 is MNHEY and CDR2 is SMNVEV in the germline V gene (reference sequence). This CDR3 has 17 residues. The CDR3 here is CASSSPHGGRGVYEQYF. CDR3 nucleotides: TGTGCCAGCAGTTCACCCCACGGGGGGCGCGGTGTCTACGAGCAGTACTTC.

The count of this clone is one. The chain couples TRBV15 to TRBJ2-2; D not certain. CDR1 is LNHNV and CDR2 is YYDKDF in the germline V gene (reference sequence). The germline V and J ends were trimmed by 0 bases and 4 bases, with 9 bases remaining between them. CDR3 size: 15 residues. The CDR3: CATSRDGSSTGELFF. For the CDR3, the DNA is TGTGCCACCAGCAGAGATGGGTCGTCCACCGGGGAGCTGTTTTTT.

The chain joins TRBV7-8 to TRBJ2-5, with TRBD1 identical over 10 bases. V gave up 0 bases and J gave up 3 bases; unmatched junction bases: 13. This CDR3 contains 19 residues. CDR1 is SGHVS, CDR2 FQNEAQ, per germline. CDR3: CASSLAGDFETGGEETQYF. In nucleotides, the CDR3 is TGTGCCAGCAGCTTAGCGGGGGATTTTGAGACAGGGGGCGAAGAGACCCAGTACTTC.